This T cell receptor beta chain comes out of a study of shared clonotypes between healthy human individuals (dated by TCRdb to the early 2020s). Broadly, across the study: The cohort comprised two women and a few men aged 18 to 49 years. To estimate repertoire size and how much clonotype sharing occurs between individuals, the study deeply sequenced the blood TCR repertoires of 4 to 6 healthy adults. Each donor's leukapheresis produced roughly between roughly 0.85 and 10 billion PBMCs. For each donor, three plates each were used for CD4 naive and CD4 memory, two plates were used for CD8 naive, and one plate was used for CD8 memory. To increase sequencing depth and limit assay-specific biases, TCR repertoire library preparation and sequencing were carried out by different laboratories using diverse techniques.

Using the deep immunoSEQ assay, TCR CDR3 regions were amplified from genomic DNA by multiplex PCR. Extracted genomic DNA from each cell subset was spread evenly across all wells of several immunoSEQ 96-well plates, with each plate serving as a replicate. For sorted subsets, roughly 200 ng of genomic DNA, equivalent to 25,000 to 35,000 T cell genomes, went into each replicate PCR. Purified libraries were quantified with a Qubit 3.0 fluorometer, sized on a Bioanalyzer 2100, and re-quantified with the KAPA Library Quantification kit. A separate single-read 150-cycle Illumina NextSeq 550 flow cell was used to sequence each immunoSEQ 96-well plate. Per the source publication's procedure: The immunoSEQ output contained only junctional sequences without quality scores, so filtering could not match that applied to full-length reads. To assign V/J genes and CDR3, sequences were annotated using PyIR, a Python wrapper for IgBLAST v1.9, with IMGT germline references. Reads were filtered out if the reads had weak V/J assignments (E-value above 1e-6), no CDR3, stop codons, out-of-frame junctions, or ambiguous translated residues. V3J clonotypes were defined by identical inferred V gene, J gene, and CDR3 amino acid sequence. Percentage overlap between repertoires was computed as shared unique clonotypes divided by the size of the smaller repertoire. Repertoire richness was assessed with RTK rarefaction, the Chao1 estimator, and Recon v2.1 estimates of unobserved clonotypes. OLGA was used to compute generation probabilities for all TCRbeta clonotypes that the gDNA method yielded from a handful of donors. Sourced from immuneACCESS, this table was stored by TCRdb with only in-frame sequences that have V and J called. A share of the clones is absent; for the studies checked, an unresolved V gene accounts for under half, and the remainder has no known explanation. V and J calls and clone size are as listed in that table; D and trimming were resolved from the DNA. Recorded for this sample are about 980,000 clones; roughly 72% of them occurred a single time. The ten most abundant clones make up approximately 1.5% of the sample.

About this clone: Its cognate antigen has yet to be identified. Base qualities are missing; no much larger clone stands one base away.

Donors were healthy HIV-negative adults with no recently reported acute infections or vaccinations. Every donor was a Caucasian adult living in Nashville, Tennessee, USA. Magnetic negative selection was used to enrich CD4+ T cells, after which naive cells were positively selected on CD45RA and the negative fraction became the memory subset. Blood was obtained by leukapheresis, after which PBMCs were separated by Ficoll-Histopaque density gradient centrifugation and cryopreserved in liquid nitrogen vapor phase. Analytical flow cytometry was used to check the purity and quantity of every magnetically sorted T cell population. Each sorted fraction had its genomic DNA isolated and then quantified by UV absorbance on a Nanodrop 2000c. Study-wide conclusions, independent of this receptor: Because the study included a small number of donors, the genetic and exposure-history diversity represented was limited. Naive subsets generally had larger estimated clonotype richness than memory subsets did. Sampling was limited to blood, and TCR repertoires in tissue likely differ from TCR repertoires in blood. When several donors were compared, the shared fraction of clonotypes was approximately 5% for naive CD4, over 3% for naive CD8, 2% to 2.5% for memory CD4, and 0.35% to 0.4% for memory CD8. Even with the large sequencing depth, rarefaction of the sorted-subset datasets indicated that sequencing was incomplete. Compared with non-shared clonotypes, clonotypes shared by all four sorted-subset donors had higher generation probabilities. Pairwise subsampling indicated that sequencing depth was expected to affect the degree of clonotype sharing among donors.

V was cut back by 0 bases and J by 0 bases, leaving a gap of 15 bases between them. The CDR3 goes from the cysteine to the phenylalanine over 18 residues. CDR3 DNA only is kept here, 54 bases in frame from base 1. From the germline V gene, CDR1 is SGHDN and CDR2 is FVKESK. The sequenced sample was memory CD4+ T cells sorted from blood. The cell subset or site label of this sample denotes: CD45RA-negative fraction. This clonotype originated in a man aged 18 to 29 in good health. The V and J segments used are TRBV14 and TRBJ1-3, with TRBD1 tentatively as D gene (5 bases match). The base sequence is TGTGCCAGCAGCCAAGATCGAAGGTTGGGGGGCTCTGGAAACACCATATATTTT. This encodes CASSQDRRLGGSGNTIYF.